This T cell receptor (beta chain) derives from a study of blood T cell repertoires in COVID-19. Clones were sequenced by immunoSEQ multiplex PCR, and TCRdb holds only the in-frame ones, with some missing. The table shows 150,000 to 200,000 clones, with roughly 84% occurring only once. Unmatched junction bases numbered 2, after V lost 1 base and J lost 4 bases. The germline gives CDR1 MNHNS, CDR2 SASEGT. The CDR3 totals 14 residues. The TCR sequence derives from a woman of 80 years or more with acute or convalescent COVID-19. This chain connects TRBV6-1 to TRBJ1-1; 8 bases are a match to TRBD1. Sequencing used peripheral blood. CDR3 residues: CASSEGQGATEAFF. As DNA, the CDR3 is TGTGCCAGCAGTGAAGGGCAGGGGGCCACTGAAGCTTTCTTT.